The TCR beta chain under discussion was sequenced for a study of blood T cells in healthy people across ages. For the study at large: About one barcoded beta molecule per two T cells was the capture yield of template switching. Points from the study as a whole: Estimated diversity that came from one million T cells was considered an underestimate. Higher diversity and more naive CD4+ cells were features of long-lived donors, compared to aged donors.

With 6 bases clipped from V and 7 bases from J, the junction kept 11 bases outside the gene matches. The CDR3 sequence is 16 residues long. Those donating, healthy Caucasian individuals from Russia, were aged roughly 6 to 90. Note on this clonotype: Antigen: not known.

Primed by a sample-barcoded 5' primer and a J-beta primer mix, a second PCR proceeded for 7 to 11 cycles. TCRdb re-called the 5' RACE reads with MiXCR, one entry per CDR3 protein. The sample contains roughly 680,000 distinct CDR3 sequences, roughly half of which appear only once. Sequencing input: blood. This clonotype originated in a woman aged 80 or over in good health. The chain combines TRBV12-3 or TRBV12-4 with TRBJ2-1, with TRBD2 matching over 11 bases. As DNA, the CDR3 is TGTGCCAGCAGCCCAGGAGTAGCGGGGGGGCAGAATGAGCAGTTCTTC. This codes for CASSPGVAGGQNEQFF.